The clone carrying this T cell receptor beta chain was detected only a few times. What it recognizes is unknown. J gave up 0 bases and V 4 bases, and 3 bases lay outside the gene matches. The CDR3 totals 16 residues. This sample is drawn from a study of T-cell memory formation after mild COVID-19. Study-level information: The TCR clusters were mostly specific to one donor.

TCR alpha and TCR beta cDNA libraries carrying sample barcodes and UMIs came from 5'RACE with constant-segment primers. TCRdb re-called the 5' RACE reads with MiXCR, one entry per CDR3 protein. The sample carries under 250,000 distinct CDR3 sequences, around 9.5% recorded once. The study, taken as a whole, reports: Day 15 to 85 contracting clones showed balanced CD4/CD8; day 15 to 37 expanders favored CD4+. A subset of responding clones appeared in pre-infection memory, suggesting cross-reactive memory joined.

The chain has TRBV12-3 or TRBV12-4 and TRBJ2-6; 7 bases match TRBD1. This clonotype originated in a man aged 18 to 29 who had mild COVID-19 (a few samples of this study predate the infection). Cell type and time point are not known. Specimen: PBMCs or a T cell subset sorted from them (not recorded which). The CDR3: CASSWTGLSGANVLTF. In nucleotides, the CDR3 is TGTGCCAGCAGTTGGACAGGACTCTCTGGGGCCAACGTCCTGACTTTC.